This is a list of T cell receptor beta chains from one sample in a study of blood T cell repertoires in COVID-19. Assay used: immunoSEQ multiplex PCR; TCRdb lists only in-frame clones, some missing. The data show roughly 410,000 clones, 80% to 90% seen once. The sample consisted of peripheral blood. All receptors derive from a man aged 40-50 years with acute or convalescent COVID-19. Both conserved end residues are part of each CDR3. The D gene is left open where the match is weak. Clone size is stated in some rows and not others, as once, few, many or a class when expanded.

>-|13|-|TRBJ1-2|TRBV30
CAWSPEIIYGYTF
TGTGCCTGGAGTCCGGAGATAATCTATGGCTACACCTTC
>-|16|-|TRBJ1-2|TRBV5-4
CASSLGAGATLYGYTF
TGTGCCAGCAGCTTGGGGGCAGGGGCAACGCTCTATGGCTACACCTTC
>TRBD1|12|-|TRBJ1-3|TRBV24-1
CATRDRGNTIYF
TGTGCCACCAGGGACAGGGGAAACACCATATATTTT
>-|14|-|TRBJ1-1|TRBV9
CASSVGFGNTEAFF
TGTGCCAGCAGCGTCGGGTTTGGGAACACTGAAGCTTTCTTT
>-|14|-|TRBJ1-1|TRBV9
CASSVVVGGTEAFF
TGTGCCAGCAGCGTAGTGGTAGGGGGCACTGAAGCTTTCTTT
>-|14|-|TRBJ1-1|TRBV5-1
CASSFRRGYTEAFF
TGCGCCAGCAGCTTCCGCAGGGGTTACACTGAAGCTTTCTTT
>-|15|-|TRBJ2-3|TRBV6-4
CASSDSGAGGDTQYF
TGTGCCAGCAGTGACTCTGGGGCCGGGGGAGATACGCAGTATTTT
>TRBD1|16|-|TRBJ1-4|TRBV18
CASSPGGTGNNEKLFF
TGTGCCAGCTCACCGGGAGGGACAGGGAATAATGAAAAACTGTTTTTT
>TRBD1|14|-|TRBJ1-2|TRBV7-2
CASSLRGQSDGYTF
TGTGCCAGCAGCTTACGGGGACAGTCGGATGGCTACACCTTC
>-|13|-|TRBJ2-1|TRBV28
CASSLGDPNEQFF
TGTGCCAGCAGTTTGGGAGATCCCAATGAGCAGTTCTTC
>-|15|few|TRBJ1-5|TRBV13
CASSLGGSGNQPQHF
TGTGCCAGCAGCTTAGGTGGCTCAGGCAATCAGCCCCAGCATTTT
>TRBD1|15|-|TRBJ2-7|TRBV27
CASRIGTGKGYEQYF
TGTGCCAGCAGGATAGGGACAGGGAAGGGGTACGAGCAGTACTTC
>TRBD2|14|-|TRBJ2-5|TRBV9
CASSASLAGGPQYF
TGTGCCAGCAGCGCATCACTAGCGGGGGGACCCCAGTACTTC
>TRBD1|16|-|TRBJ1-5|TRBV5-5
CASSSTDRPSNQPQHF
TGTGCCAGCAGCTCTACGGACAGGCCTAGCAATCAGCCCCAGCATTTT
>-|15|-|TRBJ1-2|TRBV11-2
CASRHTGRGVRGYTF
TGTGCCAGCAGGCACACAGGGCGGGGGGTACGTGGCTACACCTTC
>-|15|-|TRBJ1-2|TRBV4-2
CASSQHRDTGYGYTF
TGTGCCAGCAGCCAACACCGGGACACAGGTTATGGCTACACCTTC
>-|17|-|TRBJ2-2|TRBV27
CASTDPWVAGDTGELFF
TGTGCCAGCACCGACCCTTGGGTGGCCGGGGACACCGGGGAGCTGTTTTTT
>TRBD1|15|-|TRBJ1-5|TRBV3-1/TRBV3-2
CASSQTGTGGQPQHF
TGTGCCAGCAGCCAGACCGGGACAGGGGGTCAGCCCCAGCATTTT
>TRBD1|15|-|TRBJ1-2|TRBV28
CASSFGTGGGYGYTF
TGTGCCAGCAGTTTCGGGACAGGGGGCGGCTATGGCTACACCTTC
>TRBD1|14|once|TRBJ2-7|TRBV4-2
CASSQVTGDYEQYF
TGTGCCAGCAGCCAAGTAACAGGGGACTACGAGCAGTACTTC
>TRBD1|15|-|TRBJ1-2|TRBV5-1
CASSVRGRGVYGYTF
TGCGCCAGCAGCGTGCGGGGCAGGGGGGTCTATGGCTACACCTTC
>-|14|once|TRBJ1-4|TRBV19
CASSSLTTNEKLFF
TGTGCCAGTAGCTCACTAACAACTAATGAAAAACTGTTTTTT
>-|17|few|TRBJ1-5|TRBV5-5
CASSLELAPLRNQPQHF
TGTGCCAGCAGCTTGGAGTTGGCCCCACTGCGGAATCAGCCCCAGCATTTT
>TRBD1|14|-|TRBJ1-2|TRBV9
CASRGTGSLYGYTF
TGTGCCAGCAGGGGGACAGGGTCGCTCTATGGCTACACCTTC
>TRBD1|16|-|TRBJ1-5|TRBV6-2/TRBV6-3
CASSYPTGSSNQPQHF
TGTGCCAGCAGTTACCCGACAGGGAGTAGCAATCAGCCCCAGCATTTT
>-|17|-|TRBJ1-6|TRBV6-1
CASSEAPTGRARGTLHF
TGTGCCAGCAGTGAAGCGCCTACGGGACGTGCCAGGGGAACCCTCCACTTT
>-|13|-|TRBJ2-7|TRBV6-5
CASSLQVTYEQYF
TGTGCCAGCAGTTTACAGGTCACTTACGAGCAGTACTTC
>-|16|-|TRBJ2-3|TRBV13
CASSLFGGGGTDTQYF
TGTGCCAGCAGCTTATTCGGCGGTGGAGGCACAGATACGCAGTATTTT
>TRBD1|15|-|TRBJ1-2|TRBV19
CASSRDREGPYGYTF
TGTGCCAGTAGTAGAGACAGGGAGGGGCCGTATGGCTACACCTTC
>TRBD2|15|-|TRBJ2-3|TRBV15
CATSKDGLELDTQYF
TGTGCCACCAGCAAGGACGGACTAGAGTTGGATACGCAGTATTTT
>-|15|-|TRBJ2-5|TRBV5-1
CASSPIGGRGETQYF
TGCGCCAGCAGCCCGATCGGGGGGCGCGGAGAGACCCAGTACTTC
>-|15|-|TRBJ2-7|TRBV11-2
CASKMLGAPLYEQYF
TGTGCCAGCAAAATGTTGGGGGCTCCCCTCTACGAGCAGTACTTC
>-|13|-|TRBJ2-1|TRBV12-3/TRBV12-4
CASSLVRYNEQFF
TGTGCCAGCAGTTTGGTTAGATACAATGAGCAGTTCTTC
>-|13|-|TRBJ2-7|TRBV5-1
CASSRSGSYEQYF
TGCGCCAGCAGTCGTTCGGGGTCCTACGAGCAGTACTTC
>-|15|-|TRBJ1-4|TRBV6-5
CASSSKPYRGEKLFF
TGTGCCAGCAGTTCGAAGCCCTATCGAGGTGAAAAACTGTTTTTT
>-|16|once|TRBJ1-4|TRBV7-9
CASSLLRRQGFEKLFF
TGTGCCAGCAGCTTATTAAGGCGGCAGGGGTTTGAAAAACTGTTTTTT
>TRBD1|15|-|TRBJ2-5|TRBV18
CASSPDRDRRETQYF
TGTGCCAGCTCACCAGACCGGGACAGGAGAGAGACCCAGTACTTC
>TRBD1|16|-|TRBJ2-1|TRBV11-2
CASSQLRDRSYNEQFF
TGTGCCAGCAGCCAGCTGCGGGACAGGTCTTACAATGAGCAGTTCTTC
>TRBD1|14|-|TRBJ1-5|TRBV27
CASTPGQGYGPQHF
TGTGCCAGCACCCCGGGACAGGGGTATGGGCCCCAGCATTTT
>TRBD2|15|-|TRBJ2-1|TRBV5-6
CASSMGLAGVNEQFF
TGTGCCAGCAGCATGGGACTAGCGGGAGTCAATGAGCAGTTCTTC
>TRBD1|12|-|TRBJ1-2|TRBV29-1
CSVVGQDNGYTF
TGCAGCGTCGTGGGACAGGATAATGGCTACACCTTC
>TRBD2|15|-|TRBJ2-3|TRBV5-1
CASSLGLARADTQYF
TGCGCCAGCAGCTTGGGACTAGCGAGGGCAGATACGCAGTATTTT
>-|14|-|TRBJ1-4|TRBV2
CASIATAVNEKLFF
TGTGCCAGCATCGCGACAGCCGTTAATGAAAAACTGTTTTTT
>-|15|-|TRBJ1-2|TRBV3-1/TRBV3-2
CASSQVGGANYGYTF
TGTGCCAGCAGCCAAGTCGGGGGAGCTAACTATGGCTACACCTTC
>-|11|-|TRBJ1-3|TRBV28
CASSPRGTIYF
TGTGCCAGCAGTCCCCGGGGCACCATATATTTT
>-|14|once|TRBJ1-5|TRBV6-1
CASSEATGNQPQHF
TGTGCCAGCAGTGAAGCGACAGGTAATCAGCCCCAGCATTTT
>-|12|-|TRBJ2-3|TRBV5-4
CASSSSTDTQYF
TGTGCCAGCAGCTCAAGCACAGATACGCAGTATTTT
>-|15|-|TRBJ1-5|TRBV6-6
CASSYSRPTRQPQHF
TGTGCCAGCAGTTACTCCCGGCCTACCAGGCAGCCCCAGCATTTT
>TRBD1|15|-|TRBJ2-5|TRBV3-1/TRBV3-2
CASSPTGTAQETQYF
TGTGCCAGCAGCCCCACCGGGACAGCCCAAGAGACCCAGTACTTC
>TRBD1|17|-|TRBJ2-3|TRBV7-2
CASSLYFGTVNTDTQYF
TGTGCCAGCAGCTTATATTTCGGGACAGTGAACACAGATACGCAGTATTTT
>-|14|-|TRBJ2-1|TRBV7-9
CASSLTGLYNEQFF
TGTGCCAGCAGCTTAACGGGGTTGTACAATGAGCAGTTCTTC
>TRBD1|14|-|TRBJ1-3|TRBV30
CAWSPGGEGDTIYF
TGTGCCTGGAGCCCAGGGGGCGAAGGAGACACCATATATTTT
>-|13|-|TRBJ1-2|TRBV4-1
CASRLDSTYGYTF
TGCGCCAGCAGACTGGACAGTACCTATGGCTACACCTTC